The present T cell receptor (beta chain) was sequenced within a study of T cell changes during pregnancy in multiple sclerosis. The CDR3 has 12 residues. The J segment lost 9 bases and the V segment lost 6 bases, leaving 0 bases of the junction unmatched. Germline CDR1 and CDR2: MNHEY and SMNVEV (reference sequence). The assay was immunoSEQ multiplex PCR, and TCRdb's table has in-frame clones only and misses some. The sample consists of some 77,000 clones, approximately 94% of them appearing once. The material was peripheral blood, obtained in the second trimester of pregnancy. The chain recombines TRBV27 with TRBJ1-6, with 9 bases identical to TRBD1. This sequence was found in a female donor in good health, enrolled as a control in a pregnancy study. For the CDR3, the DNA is TGTGCCAGCAGGGACAGGGGTTCACCCCTCCACTTT. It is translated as CASRDRGSPLHF.